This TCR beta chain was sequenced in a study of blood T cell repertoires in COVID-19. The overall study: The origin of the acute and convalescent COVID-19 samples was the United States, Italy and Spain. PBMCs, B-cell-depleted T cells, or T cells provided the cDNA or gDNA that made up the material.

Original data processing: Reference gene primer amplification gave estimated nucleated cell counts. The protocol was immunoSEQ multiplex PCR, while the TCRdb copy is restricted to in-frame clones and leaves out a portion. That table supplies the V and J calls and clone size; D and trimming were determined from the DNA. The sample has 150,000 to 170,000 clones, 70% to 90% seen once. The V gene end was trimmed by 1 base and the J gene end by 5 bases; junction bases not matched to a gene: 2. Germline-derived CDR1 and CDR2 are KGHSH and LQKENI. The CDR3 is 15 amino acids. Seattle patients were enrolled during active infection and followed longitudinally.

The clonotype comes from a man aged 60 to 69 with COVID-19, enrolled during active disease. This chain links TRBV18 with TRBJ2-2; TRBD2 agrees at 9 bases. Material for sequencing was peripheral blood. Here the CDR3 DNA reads TGTGCCAGCTCACCACAGACTAGCGGTACCGGGGAGCTGTTTTTT. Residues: CASSPQTSGTGELFF.